This TCR beta chain appears in the sequencing data of a study of OX40 agonist ivuxolimab in advanced cancers. Study information: At doses from 0.01 to 10 mg/kg, patients were given intravenous ivuxolimab every 2 weeks.

Clones were read by immunoSEQ multiplex PCR, and TCRdb kept only the in-frame ones, dropping some. The sample consists of tens of thousands of clones, approximately 89% of them appearing once. Germline V gives CDR1 SGHKS, CDR2 YYEKEE (reference sequence). The CDR3 consists of 13 residues. Trimming stripped 3 bases from V and 4 bases from J, with 10 bases between. This sequence joins TRBV5-5 and TRBJ1-2; the D is unclear. The receptor's source is an adult with an advanced solid tumor such as melanoma, head and neck, liver or kidney cancer. This specimen was CD4+ or CD8+ T cells sorted from blood, taken in a trial of the OX40 agonist ivuxolimab. The CDR3 region is CASSSGATYGYTF. The CDR3, as DNA: TGTGCCAGCAGCTCCGGCGCCACCTATGGCTACACCTTC.